Described below is a single T cell receptor (beta chain) sequence and its context. The sample is drawn from a study of OX40 agonist ivuxolimab in advanced cancers. Sequencing was performed with immunoSEQ multiplex PCR; in TCRdb, only in-frame clones are kept and a portion is missing. The sample shows 6,500 to 7,000 clones, approximately 80% of them seen only once. The CDR3 is 18 residues long. The germline V gene has CDR1 MNHEY and CDR2 SMNVEV (reference sequence). V trimming: 0 bases; J trimming: 6 bases; junction bases outside the gene matches: 7. The sequencing used CD4+ or CD8+ T cells sorted from blood, collected in a trial of the OX40 agonist ivuxolimab. The source of this sequence is an adult with an advanced solid tumor such as melanoma, head and neck, liver or kidney cancer. The chain couples TRBV27 to TRBJ2-3, with TRBD2 matching over 15 bases. The CDR3 DNA sequence: TGTGCCAGCAGTTTATCGGGGACTAGCGGGGGGTGCGGGGATACGCAGTATTTT. Translated, it gives CASSLSGTSGGCGDTQYF.